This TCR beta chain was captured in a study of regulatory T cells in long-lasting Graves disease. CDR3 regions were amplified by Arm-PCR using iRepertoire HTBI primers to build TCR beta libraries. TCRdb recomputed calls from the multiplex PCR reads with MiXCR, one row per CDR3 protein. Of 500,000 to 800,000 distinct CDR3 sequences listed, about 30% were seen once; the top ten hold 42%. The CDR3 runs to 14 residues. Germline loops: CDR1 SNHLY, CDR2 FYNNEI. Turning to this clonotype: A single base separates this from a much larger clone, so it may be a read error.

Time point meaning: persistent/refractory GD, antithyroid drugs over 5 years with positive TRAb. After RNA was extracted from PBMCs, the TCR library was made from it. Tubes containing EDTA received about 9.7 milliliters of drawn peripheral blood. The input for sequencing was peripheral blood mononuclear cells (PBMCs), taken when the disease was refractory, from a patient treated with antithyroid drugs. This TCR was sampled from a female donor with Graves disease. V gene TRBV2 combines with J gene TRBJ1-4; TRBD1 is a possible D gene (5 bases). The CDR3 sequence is CASSGNRFNGKLFF. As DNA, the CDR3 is TGTGCCAGCAGTGGTAACAGGTTTAATGGAAAACTGTTTTTT.